This T cell receptor (beta chain) was recovered during a study of PD-L1 blockade in urothelial cancer. Across the whole study: From 0 to 3 prior chemotherapy regimens had been given to the patients. General observations from the study: TCR clonality was measured in pretreatment peripheral blood. Clonality below the median predicted better survival.

Notes on this clone: Its target is not known.

Synthetic TCR analog templates were spiked into each PCR. Assay: immunoSEQ multiplex PCR; the TCRdb copy retains only in-frame clones and omits some. The table lists 75,000 to 100,000 clones, around four fifths of them singletons. V lost 6 bases to trimming and J lost 5 bases; unmatched junction nucleotides: 6. CDR1 is MNHEY, CDR2 SMNVEV, per germline (reference sequence). The CDR3 has 13 amino acids. The time point: peripheral blood 6 weeks after treatment start. Patients were diagnosed with urothelial carcinoma, either locally advanced or metastatic. The sequence was obtained from a man between 65 and 85 years old with urothelial cancer. This specimen was PBMCs, taken around atezolizumab (anti-PD-L1) treatment. The V call is TRBV27, the J call TRBJ1-2; 7 nucleotides line up with TRBD1. The CDR3 spells CASRTNRGYGYTF. In DNA, the CDR3 is TGTGCCAGCAGGACGAACAGGGGTTATGGCTACACCTTC.